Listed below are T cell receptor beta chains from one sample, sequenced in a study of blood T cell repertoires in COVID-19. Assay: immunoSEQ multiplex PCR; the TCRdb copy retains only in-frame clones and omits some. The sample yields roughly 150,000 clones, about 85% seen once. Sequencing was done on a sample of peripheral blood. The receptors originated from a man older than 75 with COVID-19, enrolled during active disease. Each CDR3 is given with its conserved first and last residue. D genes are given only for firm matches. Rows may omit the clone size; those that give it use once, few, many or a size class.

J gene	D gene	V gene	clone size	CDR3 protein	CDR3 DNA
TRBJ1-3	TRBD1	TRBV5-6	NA	CASSLPTGDSGNTIYF	TGTGCCAGCAGCCTCCCGACAGGGGACTCTGGAAACACCATATATTTT
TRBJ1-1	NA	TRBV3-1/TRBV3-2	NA	CASSQDSTGSDLGAFF	TGTGCCAGCAGCCAAGATAGTACAGGGAGCGATCTTGGGGCTTTCTTT
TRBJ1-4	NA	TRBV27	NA	CASSSLGDRPNEKLFF	TGCGCCAGCAGTTCCTTGGGTGACAGACCTAATGAAAAACTGTTTTTT
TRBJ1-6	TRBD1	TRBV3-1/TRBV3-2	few	CASSQPHRGNSPLHF	TGTGCCAGCAGCCAGCCACACAGGGGGAATTCACCCCTCCACTTT
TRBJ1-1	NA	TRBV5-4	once	CASSFQGNTEAFF	TGTGCCAGCAGCTTCCAGGGGAACACTGAAGCTTTCTTT
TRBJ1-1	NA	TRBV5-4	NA	CASSNRQSRMNTEAFF	TGTGCCAGCAGCAATCGACAGAGCCGGATGAACACTGAAGCTTTCTTT
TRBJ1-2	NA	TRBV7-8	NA	CASSLSGTTTYGYTF	TGTGCCAGCAGCTTGTCCGGGACAACTACTTATGGCTACACCTTC
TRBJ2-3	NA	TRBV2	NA	CASIPGLSTDTQYF	TGTGCCAGCATTCCGGGACTGAGCACAGATACGCAGTATTTT
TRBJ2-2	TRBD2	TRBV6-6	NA	CASSLTSGGAPGELFF	TGTGCCAGCAGCCTAACTAGCGGGGGGGCCCCCGGGGAGCTGTTTTTT
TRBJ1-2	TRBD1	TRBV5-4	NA	CASSLVGTGGASGYGYTF	TGTGCCAGCAGCTTGGTGGGGACAGGGGGCGCCTCGGGCTATGGCTACACCTTC
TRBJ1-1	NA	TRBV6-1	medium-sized	CASSEASLGGTEAFF	TGTGCCAGCAGTGAAGCTTCCTTAGGGGGCACTGAAGCTTTCTTT
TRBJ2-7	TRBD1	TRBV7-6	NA	CASSPLPTGANYEQYF	TGTGCCAGCAGCCCCCTTCCGACAGGGGCTAACTACGAGCAGTACTTC
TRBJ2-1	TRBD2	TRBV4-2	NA	CASSQLAGNEQFF	TGTGCCAGCAGCCAACTAGCGGGGAATGAGCAGTTCTTC
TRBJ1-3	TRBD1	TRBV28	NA	CASSPRTGDPGNTIYF	TGTGCCAGCAGTCCCAGGACAGGGGACCCTGGAAACACCATATATTTT
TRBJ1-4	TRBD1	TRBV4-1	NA	CASSQAPQGAQNEKLFF	TGCGCCAGCAGCCAGGCCCCACAGGGGGCGCAGAATGAAAAACTGTTTTTT
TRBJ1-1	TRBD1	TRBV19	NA	CASSIRPTGGRTEAFF	TGTGCCAGTAGTATCCGACCGACAGGGGGCAGGACTGAAGCTTTCTTT
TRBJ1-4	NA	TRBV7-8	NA	CASSPRGGNEKLFF	TGTGCCAGCAGCCCTAGGGGTGGTAATGAAAAACTGTTTTTT
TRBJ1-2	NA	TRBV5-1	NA	CASSLVSQNYGYTF	TGCGCCAGCAGCTTGGTGTCCCAGAACTATGGCTACACCTTC
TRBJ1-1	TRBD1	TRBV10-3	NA	CAITGQAHTEAFF	TGTGCCATCACGGGACAGGCCCACACTGAAGCTTTCTTT
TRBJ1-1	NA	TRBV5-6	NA	CASSWTGDLTEAFF	TGTGCCAGCAGCTGGACCGGGGATTTAACTGAAGCTTTCTTT
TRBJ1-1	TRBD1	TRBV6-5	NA	CASSPLRGRDTEAFF	TGTGCCAGCAGTCCGTTAAGGGGGCGCGACACTGAAGCTTTCTTT
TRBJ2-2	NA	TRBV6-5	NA	CASSRNTGTTGELFF	TGTGCCAGCAGCCGCAACACAGGGACCACCGGGGAGCTGTTTTTT
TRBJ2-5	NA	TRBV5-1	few	CASTLTEGETQYF	TGCGCCAGCACCCTAACAGAGGGAGAGACCCAGTACTTC
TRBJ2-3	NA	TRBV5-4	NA	CASSLVGRATDTQYF	TGTGCCAGCAGCTTGGTGGGCAGGGCGACAGATACGCAGTATTTT
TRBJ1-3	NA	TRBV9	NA	CASSPPRAPSGNTIYF	TGTGCCAGCAGCCCCCCCAGGGCCCCCTCTGGAAACACCATATATTTT
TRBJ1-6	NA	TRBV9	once	CASSVGGRTEPLHF	TGTGCCAGCAGCGTAGGGGGCCGTACAGAACCCCTCCACTTT
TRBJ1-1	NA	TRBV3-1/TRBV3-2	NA	CASSPRTDLNTEAFF	TGTGCCAGCAGCCCCCGGACAGATTTGAACACTGAAGCTTTCTTT
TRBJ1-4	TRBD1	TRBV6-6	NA	CASSPGTVYEKLFF	TGTGCCAGCTCTCCCGGGACAGTTTATGAAAAACTGTTTTTT
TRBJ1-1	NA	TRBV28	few	CASSLLQGSTEAFF	TGTGCCAGCAGTTTATTACAGGGTTCCACTGAAGCTTTCTTT
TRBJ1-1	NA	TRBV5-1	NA	CASSLTGTLIMNTEAFF	TGCGCCAGCAGCTTGACCGGGACACTGATTATGAACACTGAAGCTTTCTTT
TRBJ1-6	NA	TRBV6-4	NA	CASSPRGRNSPLHF	TGTGCCAGCAGCCCCCGAGGGAGGAATTCACCCCTCCACTTT
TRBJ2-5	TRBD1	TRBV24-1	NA	CATSDLPRQGIREETQYF	TGTGCCACCAGTGATTTGCCCCGACAGGGGATCAGGGAAGAGACCCAGTACTTC
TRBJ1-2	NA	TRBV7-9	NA	CASSEAGYSGGYTF	TGTGCCAGCAGCGAAGCAGGGTATAGCGGTGGCTACACCTTC